This T cell receptor (beta chain) came from a study of blood T cell repertoires in COVID-19. Across the study: Acute and convalescent COVID-19 samples came from the United States, Italy and Spain. T cells, B-cell-depleted T cells, or PBMCs supplied cDNA or gDNA.

Authors' processing steps: Amplification from reference gene primers served as the basis for estimated nucleated cell counts. Only in-frame clones appear in the TCRdb table, and some are missing; sequencing was by immunoSEQ multiplex PCR. V and J calls plus clone size are reproduced from that table; the DNA served to infer D and trimming. The sample carries some 210,000 clones, about 89% recorded once. The CDR3 length is 15 residues. CDR1 is SGDLS and CDR2 is YYNGEE in the germline V gene. Trimming removed 0 bases at V and 0 bases at J, with 7 bases between. Material for sequencing was peripheral blood. The receptor was isolated from a man between 60 and 75 years old who had recovered from COVID-19. The V call is TRBV9, the J call TRBJ1-3; no clear D. CDR3 sequence reads: CASSVGLTSGNTIYF. CDR3 in DNA: TGTGCCAGCAGCGTAGGTCTAACCTCTGGAAACACCATATATTTT. Full variable domain (rest looked up from reference TRBV9 and TRBJ1-3): DSGVTQTPKHLITATGQRVTLRCSPRSGDLSVYWYQQSLDQGLQFLIQYYNGEERAKGNILERFSAQQFPDLHSELNLSSLELGDSALYFCASSVGLTSGNTIYFGEGSWLTVV.